These 5 T cell receptor beta chains were sequenced from one sample in a study of blood T cells in healthy people across ages. For the second PCR, which ran for 7 to 11 cycles, a sample-barcoded 5' primer and a J-beta primer mix were used. MiXCR was run by TCRdb on the 5' RACE reads, yielding one entry per CDR3 protein. The table shows approximately 1,000,000 distinct CDR3 sequences, with 35% to 40% occurring only once. Material for sequencing was blood. Every receptor here comes from a man aged 18 to 29 in good health.

The CDR3 loop is CAIEQGASYTF. CDR3 nucleotides: TGTGCCATTGAACAGGGGGCTAGCTACACCTTC. V and J are TRBV12-3 or TRBV12-4 and TRBJ1-2, with 9 bases lining up with TRBD1. The V gene end was trimmed by 10 bases and the J gene end by 9 bases; junction bases not matched to a gene: 6. This CDR3 contains 11 residues.

For this clonotype: One end of the junction is discordant with germline, which a read error may explain. The V and J genes are TRBV7-2 and TRBJ2-2, with unresolved D. The CDR3 loop spans 15 amino acids. The germline V gene encodes CDR1 SGHTA and CDR2 FQGNSA. CDR3 sequence reads: CAISLNGLGTGELFF. The CDR3 bases are TGTGCCATCAGCTTAAACGGCCTGGGGACCGGGGAGCTGTTTTTT.

V is TRBV20-1 and J is TRBJ2-5; tentative D call: TRBD1 (6 bases). Germline loops: CDR1 DFQATT, CDR2 SNEGSKA (reference sequence). This CDR3 has 12 residues. V was shortened by 3 bases and J by 5 bases, with 10 bases between the two germline ends. The CDR3 region has the DNA TGCAGTGCTAGTTCGAGGGGGGAGACCCAGTACTTC. As protein: CSASSRGETQYF.

The CDR3 reads CSAVTGGDGYTF. The CDR3 coding sequence is TGCAGTGCTGTGACGGGGGGAGATGGCTACACCTTC. V is TRBV20-1 and J is TRBJ1-2, with D possibly being TRBD1 (5 bases). The germline CDR1 and CDR2 sequences are DFQATT and SNEGSKA (reference sequence). V was clipped by 5 bases and J by 6 bases, with 13 bases between them. The CDR3 runs 12 residues.

The chain employs TRBV6-1 and TRBJ1-3, with a tentative D call TRBD1 (5 bases). The length of the CDR3 is 18 residues. V gave up 6 bases and J gave up 1 base, with 22 bases separating them. Germline CDR1 and CDR2: MNHNS and SASEGT. CDR3 in DNA: TGTGCCAGCAGGAACCAGGGCTCTTTACTCAGTTCTGGAAACACCATATATTTT. This gives the protein CASRNQGSLLSSGNTIYF.